Shown below are 8 T cell receptor beta chains from a single sample sequenced in a study of T cells after yellow fever vaccination. TCRdb re-called the 5' RACE reads with MiXCR, one entry per CDR3 protein. There are about 320,000 distinct CDR3 sequences in the sample; 3.5% to 4.5% occur only once, and 15% to 20% lies in the top ten. The specimen comprised PBMCs, sampled 15 days after the yellow fever booster vaccination. The source of these receptors is a man aged 18 to 29 who received the YFV17D yellow fever vaccine.

This clonotype has only a few counts. The rearrangement links TRBV12-3 or TRBV12-4 to TRBJ1-2; 8 bases line up with TRBD1. The junction had 7 bases not matched to a gene; V was cut back by 6 bases and J by 4 bases. This CDR3 is 14 amino acids long. Here the CDR3 reads CASRSTGAPYGYTF. The CDR3 nucleotides are TGTGCCAGCAGATCGACAGGGGCACCCTATGGCTACACCTTC.

The V gene is TRBV30, the J gene TRBJ1-2, with D uncertain. Germline V lookup: CDR1 GTSNPN, CDR2 SVGIG (reference sequence). The germline V and J ends were trimmed by 1 base and 8 bases, with 14 bases remaining between them. This CDR3 is built from 13 residues. CDR3 sequence: CAWSGGPGGGYTF. The CDR3 bases are TGTGCCTGGAGTGGCGGGCCAGGAGGAGGCTACACCTTC.

This clonotype was counted many times. V usage is TRBV5-1 and J usage is TRBJ2-7, with TRBD2 matching over 9 bases. The CDR3 extends over 14 amino acids. The germline gives CDR1 SGHRS, CDR2 YFSETQ. V lost 5 bases, J lost 1 base, and 4 bases stayed unmatched. The CDR3: CASRRGGGSYEQYF. CDR3 nucleotides: TGCGCCAGCAGGCGGGGGGGCGGGTCCTACGAGCAGTACTTC.

This clonotype was seen many times. The chain combines TRBV12-3 or TRBV12-4 with TRBJ1-1; no clear D. V shed 5 bases and J shed 7 bases, with 14 bases lying between them. The length of the CDR3 is 13 residues. The CDR3 DNA sequence: TGTGCCAGCAGTCGTCGGGTAACCCATGAAGCTTTCTTT. Its translation: CASSRRVTHEAFF.

This clonotype was counted ten times or more. The DNA for the CDR3 is TGTGCCAGCAGCTTGGAGAGCTTAGGCGGGGAGCTGTTTTTT. This encodes CASSLESLGGELFF. This sequence joins TRBV5-8 and TRBJ2-2; no clear D gene. Per the germline V gene, CDR1 is SGHTS and CDR2 is YDEGEE. V shed 0 bases and J shed 7 bases, with 10 bases lying between them. The CDR3 spans 14 residues.

J is TRBJ2-4 and V is TRBV6-1; 7 bases map to TRBD1. This CDR3 is 14 amino acids long. Germline V lookup: CDR1 MNHNS, CDR2 SASEGT. The junction had 10 bases not matched to a gene; V was cut back by 9 bases and J by 5 bases. In DNA form, the CDR3 reads TGTGCCAGTACCCGTGGGACAGCAGAAAACATTCAGTACTTC. Its protein product is CASTRGTAENIQYF.

This clonotype was detected many times. The chain joins TRBV7-9 to TRBJ2-7; possibly TRBD1 for D (6 bases). V was clipped by 6 bases and J by 1 base, with 7 bases between them. The CDR3 is 12 amino acids. Germline V gene lookup returns CDR1 SEHNR and CDR2 FQNEAQ (reference sequence). The CDR3 sequence: CASSTGSYEQYV. The DNA of the CDR3 is TGTGCCAGCAGTACAGGGTCCTACGAGCAGTACGTC.

This clonotype occurred a few times. The chain joins TRBV20-1 to TRBJ1-3; 7 nucleotides align to TRBD1. This CDR3 comprises 12 residues. Per the germline V gene, CDR1 is DFQATT and CDR2 is SNEGSKA (reference sequence). V trimming: 7 bases; J trimming: 1 base; junction bases outside the gene matches: 1. CDR3 loop: CSGTGSGNTIYF. CDR3 nucleotides: TGCAGTGGGACAGGATCTGGAAACACCATATATTTT.